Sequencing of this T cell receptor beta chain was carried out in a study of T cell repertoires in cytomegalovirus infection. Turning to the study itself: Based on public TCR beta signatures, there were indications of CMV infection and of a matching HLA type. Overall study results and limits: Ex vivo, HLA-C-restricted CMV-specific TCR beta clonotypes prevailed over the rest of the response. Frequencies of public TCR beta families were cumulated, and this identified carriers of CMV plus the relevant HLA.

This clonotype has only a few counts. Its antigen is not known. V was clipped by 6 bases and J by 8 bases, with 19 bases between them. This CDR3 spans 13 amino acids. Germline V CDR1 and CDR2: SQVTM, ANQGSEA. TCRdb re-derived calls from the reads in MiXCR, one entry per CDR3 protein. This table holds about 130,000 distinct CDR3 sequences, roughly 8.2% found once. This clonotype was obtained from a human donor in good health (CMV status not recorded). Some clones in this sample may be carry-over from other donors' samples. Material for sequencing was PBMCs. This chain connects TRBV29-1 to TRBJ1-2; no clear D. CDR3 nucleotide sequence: TGCAGCGTCCAAGGGTCGCCGGGTGGGGGCTACACCTTC. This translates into CSVQGSPGGGYTF.